The 27 T cell receptor beta chains presented below share a single source sample, sequenced in a study of CD8 T cells in Susac syndrome. Reverse transcription of roughly 0.5 to 1 ug RNA was carried out with random hexamers. TCRdb recomputed calls from the immunoSEQ multiplex PCR reads with MiXCR, one row per CDR3 protein. Among 120,000 or so distinct CDR3 sequences listed, roughly 94% were seen once. The sample was CD8+ T cells from PBMCs. The receptor set was obtained from a human donor with Susac syndrome.

This clonotype was seen once. In DNA, the CDR3 is TGTGCCAGCAGTCCCAAACAGGGGGCAGTCGCCGGGGAGCTGTTTTTT. It codes for CASSPKQGAVAGELFF. This sequence joins TRBV27 and TRBJ2-2, with 9 nucleotides matching TRBD1. This CDR3 spans 16 amino acids. V dropped 5 bases and J dropped 6; count of bases not matched to a gene: 10. Looked up from germline, CDR1 is MNHEY and CDR2 is SMNVEV (reference sequence).

The CDR3: CASSLTQNTEAFF. For the CDR3, the DNA is TGTGCCAGCAGCTTAACACAGAACACTGAAGCTTTCTTT. The V call is TRBV7-9, the J call TRBJ1-1; D not resolved. The CDR3 is made up of 13 amino acids. V was trimmed by 2 bases and J by 1 base, leaving 5 bases between them. From germline, CDR1 is SEHNR and CDR2 FQNEAQ (reference sequence).

The V call is TRBV25-1, the J call TRBJ1-2; TRBD1 agrees at 7 bases. CDR1 and CDR2 from the germline V gene are MGHDK and SYGVNS. V dropped 6 bases and J dropped 13; count of bases not matched to a gene: 17. The CDR3 length is 14 residues. CDR3 sequence reads: CASSGDELDRARTF. Here the CDR3 DNA reads TGTGCCAGCAGCGGAGATGAACTTGACAGGGCTCGCACCTTC.

The DNA for the CDR3 is TGTGCCAGCAGCCCCCCGGTTTCTTACGAGCAGTACTTC. This gives the protein CASSPPVSYEQYF. The gene calls are TRBV9 and TRBJ2-7; D unresolved. The germline V and J ends were trimmed by 4 bases and 4 bases, with 12 bases remaining between them. The CDR3 covers 13 residues. CDR1 SGDLS and CDR2 YYNGEE come from the germline V gene.

The V gene is TRBV18, the J gene TRBJ1-1; D perhaps matches TRBD1 (6 bases). Per germline, CDR1 KGHSH and CDR2 LQKENI. This CDR3 contains 18 residues. V was trimmed by 1 base and J by 1 base, leaving 19 bases between them. CDR3 bases: TGTGCCAGCTCACCACGAGCGGGACAAACAATGTGGAACACTGAAGCTTTCTTT. Its protein product is CASSPRAGQTMWNTEAFF.

The chain uses TRBV7-6 and TRBJ2-5; D possibly corresponds to TRBD1 (5 bases). From germline, CDR1 is SGHVS and CDR2 FNYEAQ. V was shortened by 1 base and J by 5 bases, with 14 bases between the two germline ends. This CDR3 has 15 amino acids. CDR3 amino acids: CASSLGSAGRETQYF. DNA of the CDR3: TGTGCCAGCAGCTTAGGTTCGGCAGGGCGGGAGACCCAGTACTTC.

The chain joins TRBV20-1 to TRBJ2-5; D is uncertain. The V gene's germline CDR1 is DFQATT and CDR2 SNEGSKA (reference sequence). CDR3 length equals 13 residues. V lost 3 bases, J lost 5 bases, and 13 bases lay in between. CDR3 DNA sequence: TGCAGTGCTAGGGCGCAGTTGGGGGAGACCCAGTACTTC. Translating it yields CSARAQLGETQYF.

The chain employs TRBV20-1 and TRBJ2-7; unclear D gene. The CDR3 runs to 10 residues. Trimming took 5 bases from V and 5 from J, leaving 7 bases between them. Germline CDR1 is DFQATT and CDR2 is SNEGSKA (reference sequence). CDR3 DNA: TGCAGTGCTTCTAGTAACGAGCAGTACTTC. This gives the protein CSASSNEQYF.

The chain joins TRBV29-1 to TRBJ2-2; perhaps TRBD2 as D (6 bases). Germline CDR1 SQVTM, CDR2 ANQGSEA. This CDR3 spans 14 amino acids. The V and J ends lost 7 bases and 6 bases respectively, with 18 bases between them. CDR3 sequence (DNA): TGCAGCGCCGGGGAGGACGGAGGGTCCGGGGAGCTGTTTTTT. Translation gives CSAGEDGGSGELFF.

The CDR3 spells CASNGGVVYGYTF. DNA for the CDR3: TGTGCCAGTAATGGGGGAGTAGTCTATGGCTACACCTTC. The V call is TRBV19, the J call TRBJ1-2; D is perhaps TRBD1 (5 bases). V was trimmed by 7 bases and J by 4 bases, leaving 13 bases between them. Germline values: CDR1 LNHDA, CDR2 SQIVND (reference sequence). The CDR3 has 13 amino acids.

The chain joins TRBV6-5 to TRBJ1-6; 9 nucleotides agree with TRBD1. Per the germline V gene, CDR1 is MNHEY and CDR2 is SVGAGI. V lost 7 bases and J lost 5; bases outside the gene matches: 6. The CDR3 is made up of 15 amino acids. The CDR3 reads CASTWDREDNSPLHF. Written as DNA, the CDR3 is TGTGCCAGCACCTGGGACAGGGAAGATAATTCACCCCTCCACTTT.

The V gene is TRBV3-1, the J gene TRBJ1-4; D might be TRBD1 (5 bases). V lost 0 bases, J lost 8 bases, and 13 bases lay in between. The CDR3 has 15 residues. From germline, CDR1 is LGHDT and CDR2 YNNKEL (reference sequence). The CDR3 nucleotides read TGTGCCAGCAGCCAAGAGACTCTCTGGGGGGAAAAACTGTTTTTT. Protein product: CASSQETLWGEKLFF.

The chain uses TRBV12-3 or TRBV12-4 and TRBJ2-1; 12 bases align to TRBD2. V dropped 6 bases and J dropped 8; count of bases not matched to a gene: 5. The CDR3 extends over 14 amino acids. CDR3 sequence reads: CASSSLAGGYEQFF. In nucleotides, the CDR3 is TGTGCCAGCAGCTCACTAGCGGGGGGTTATGAGCAGTTCTTC.

The CDR3 nucleotides read TGTGCCAGCAGTTACTCCTCCATGGCCGGGGGCGACCAAGAGACCCAGTACTTC. Translation: CASSYSSMAGGDQETQYF. The J gene is TRBJ2-5, the V gene TRBV6-5; TRBD1 or TRBD2 may be the D gene (6 bases each). The length of the CDR3 is 18 residues. CDR1 is MNHEY, CDR2 SVGAGI, per germline. The V and J ends lost 0 bases and 0 bases respectively, with 17 bases between them.

V and J are TRBV30 and TRBJ2-7; D is possibly TRBD2 (5 bases). V lost 2 bases, J lost 6 bases, and 8 bases lay in between. In germline, CDR1 is GTSNPN, CDR2 SVGIG (reference sequence). The CDR3 runs to 11 residues. The CDR3 coding sequence is TGTGCCTGGAGTTTGGAGGTCGAGCAGTACTTC. This gives the protein CAWSLEVEQYF.

The rearrangement links TRBV6-1 to TRBJ2-3, with 11 bases that match TRBD2. Germline V CDR1 and CDR2: MNHNS, SASEGT. V was pared by 1 base and J by 4 bases, with 1 base of the junction left unmatched. The CDR3 has 15 amino acids. The CDR3 sequence: CASSEVAGGPDTQYF. CDR3 coding DNA: TGTGCCAGCAGTGAAGTAGCGGGGGGGCCAGATACGCAGTATTTT.

The V gene is TRBV7-9, the J gene TRBJ2-4; TRBD2 matches at 7 bases. Germline CDR1 SEHNR, CDR2 FQNEAQ (reference sequence). The junction had 17 bases not matched to a gene; V was cut back by 3 bases and J by 9 bases. This CDR3 comprises 17 residues. CDR3 sequence (DNA): TGTGCCAGCAGCTTGGACCCCGGGACCCAGGGCGGGAGCATTCAGTACTTC. It codes for CASSLDPGTQGGSIQYF.

This clonotype was found a few times. This chain joins TRBV29-1 and TRBJ2-1; 7 bases fit TRBD2. Germline V CDR1 and CDR2: SQVTM, ANQGSEA. V gave up 0 bases and J gave up 7 bases; unmatched junction bases: 9. CDR3 length equals 15 residues. CDR3 nucleotide sequence: TGCAGCGTTGAAGATGGGGGGGGAACAGTGAATGAGCAGTTCTTC. Translated, it gives CSVEDGGGTVNEQFF.

V usage is TRBV20-1 and J usage is TRBJ2-7; D not certain. This CDR3 spans 14 amino acids. V was pared by 3 bases and J by 2 bases, with 14 bases between. Germline-derived CDR1 and CDR2 are DFQATT and SNEGSKA (reference sequence). The CDR3 region has the DNA TGCAGTGCTAGTGACACGGGCAGCACCTACGAGCAGTACTTC. Amino acid sequence: CSASDTGSTYEQYF.

The chain joins TRBV7-8 to TRBJ2-5; TRBD2 aligns across 12 bases. This CDR3 has 18 residues. Per germline, CDR1 SGHVS and CDR2 FQNEAQ. The V gene end was trimmed by 2 bases and the J gene end by 1 base; junction bases not matched to a gene: 8. Here the CDR3 reads CASSLTLAGGPIQETQYF. The CDR3 nucleotides are TGTGCCAGCAGCTTAACACTAGCGGGGGGCCCTATCCAAGAGACCCAGTACTTC.

This rearrangement joins TRBV24-1 to TRBJ1-5; no reliable D call. V lost 5 bases and J 7 bases, leaving 8 bases between the germline ends. CDR1 and CDR2 (germline): KGHDR, SFDVKD. This CDR3 region has 12 residues. CDR3: CATSGLGQPQHF. CDR3 bases: TGTGCCACCAGTGGACTAGGACAGCCCCAGCATTTT.

This clonotype came up a few times. The V call is TRBV13, the J call TRBJ2-1; perhaps TRBD2 as D (7 bases). V lost 3 bases, J lost 0 bases, and 9 bases lay in between. CDR1 and CDR2 from the germline V gene are PRHDT and FYEKMQ (reference sequence). The CDR3 is 15 amino acids. The CDR3 region is CASSFRGASYNEQFF. In nucleotides, the CDR3 is TGTGCCAGCAGCTTTCGGGGGGCCTCCTACAATGAGCAGTTCTTC.

The rearrangement joins TRBV25-1 to TRBJ1-6; 11 positions agree with TRBD1. From germline, CDR1 is MGHDK and CDR2 SYGVNS. V gave up 4 bases and J gave up 7 bases; unmatched junction bases: 3. The CDR3 loop spans 15 amino acids. The CDR3 region has the DNA TGTGCCAGCAGTGGCGGGACAGGGGGAAATTCACCCCTCCACTTT. Translation: CASSGGTGGNSPLHF.

J is TRBJ1-3 and V is TRBV9; tentative D call: TRBD1 (5 bases). The CDR3 is 15 amino acids. V gave up 3 bases and J gave up 8 bases, with 18 bases separating them. Germline-derived CDR1 and CDR2 are SGDLS and YYNGEE. The CDR3 spells CASSAGGSDWHTIYF. As DNA, the CDR3 is TGTGCCAGCAGCGCGGGGGGGAGCGATTGGCACACCATATATTTT.

The V call is TRBV27, the J call TRBJ2-7; 8 nucleotides agree with TRBD1. Germline V gives CDR1 MNHEY, CDR2 SMNVEV (reference sequence). Trimming took 5 bases from V and 5 from J; bases not matched to a gene: 8. CDR3 length: 14 amino acids. The CDR3 DNA follows: TGTGCCAGCAGTCCACGGACAGGGATGAACGAGCAGTACTTC. It translates to CASSPRTGMNEQYF.

The rearrangement joins TRBV7-2 to TRBJ1-5; D unresolved. Trimming cost V 4 bases and J 2 bases, with 15 bases left between them. This CDR3 is 16 amino acids long. Germline loops: CDR1 SGHTA, CDR2 FQGNSA. The CDR3 DNA follows: TGTGCCAGCAGCTCGCATGACGCGGCACGCAATCAGCCCCAGCATTTT. As protein: CASSSHDAARNQPQHF.

V gene TRBV27 combines with J gene TRBJ2-3; D remains ambiguous. Trimming took off 5 bases at V and 4 bases at J, with 10 bases between the two ends. Per the germline V gene, CDR1 is MNHEY and CDR2 is SMNVEV (reference sequence). The CDR3 length is 13 residues. The CDR3 here is CASSTFSSDTQYF. The CDR3 DNA reads as TGTGCCAGCAGTACCTTTAGCTCAGATACGCAGTATTTT.